Sequencing of this T cell receptor (beta chain) was carried out in a study of blood T cell repertoires in COVID-19. The authors' processing: It was from reference gene primer amplification that nucleated cell counts were estimated. Here immunoSEQ multiplex PCR was the method, and the copy in TCRdb shows in-frame clones only, minus some. V, J and clone size reflect that table, while D and trimming were determined from the DNA. The data show approximately 200,000 clones, about nine tenths seen once. Recovered status applied to Cohort 3 donors who had two consecutive negative PCRs. It also applied to those with clearance or with symptom resolution. V was trimmed by 0 bases and J by 1 base, leaving 6 bases between them. Per germline, CDR1 SGDLS and CDR2 YYNGEE. The CDR3 is 14 amino acids.

The source of this sequence is a man aged 30 to 45 who had recovered from COVID-19. The gene calls are TRBV9 and TRBJ2-3, with unresolved D. Sequenced input: PBMCs or T cells enriched from blood (not recorded which). In DNA form, the CDR3 reads TGTGCCAGCAGCGTAGTTTCAGGCACAGATACGCAGTATTTT. It encodes CASSVVSGTDTQYF.